This TCR beta chain was recorded in a study of blood T cell repertoires in COVID-19. Study summary: The samples span acute and convalescent COVID-19 from the United States, Italy and Spain. The cDNA or gDNA used as material had been derived from T cells, B-cell-depleted T cells, or PBMCs.

Per the germline V gene, CDR1 is MNHEY and CDR2 is SVGEGT. CDR3 size: 16 residues. Trimming cost V 6 bases and J 7 bases; bases outside gene matches: 13. Sequencing was performed with immunoSEQ multiplex PCR; in TCRdb, only in-frame clones are kept and a portion is missing. Among 130,000 or so clones listed, approximately 88% were seen once. The TCR comes from a man between 65 and 79 years old with active COVID-19. V gene TRBV6-2 or TRBV6-3 combines with J gene TRBJ2-1, with 9 nucleotides matching TRBD2. Sample: peripheral blood. This CDR3 is CASSLRASGKANEQFF. In DNA form, the CDR3 reads TGTGCCAGCAGCTTACGGGCTAGCGGGAAGGCAAATGAGCAGTTCTTC.